This T cell receptor (beta chain) was recovered during a study of cytomegalovirus exposure and HLA in healthy donors. Study-wide context: T cells numbering about 180 million yielded fewer than 140 million unique TCR beta sequences in an earlier analysis. The study's findings and limits: Within an earlier analysis, most TCR beta V segments proved productive either about 87% or about 30% of the time. A list of approximately 160 TCR beta chains associated with cytomegalovirus was given. When analyzed later, a missense DCLRE1C variant was found to be linked to TCR beta V- and J-gene trimming.

Remarks on this clone: The antigen is undetermined.

With 60 Vbeta and 13 Jbeta primers, the PCR was carried out. TCRdb keeps only in-frame clones here, not all; method: immunoSEQ multiplex PCR. The data show 200,000 to 250,000 clones, about 80% seen once. The CDR3 sequence is 13 residues long. V was shortened by 5 bases and J by 8 bases, with 15 bases between the two germline ends. Germline lookup yields CDR1 MGHRA and CDR2 YSYEKL. The rearrangement links TRBV4-1 to TRBJ1-2; TRBD1 is a possible D gene (6 bases). This TCR was sampled from a woman in her thirties or forties in good health and CMV-seropositive. Sequenced material: PBMCs. CDR3 sequence reads: CASSVQGEDGYTF. In nucleotides, the CDR3 is TGCGCCAGCAGCGTACAGGGCGAGGACGGCTACACCTTC.